This TCR beta chain was observed in a study of Graves' ophthalmopathy and Graves' hyperthyroidism. Study observations and caveats: For predicting ophthalmopathy progression, the model had 70.59% sensitivity and 72% to 75% specificity.

Germline lookup yields CDR1 SEHNR and CDR2 FQNEAQ (reference sequence). The CDR3 spans 14 residues. Beta-chain TCR CDR3 regions were amplified from RNA transcripts. Amplification began with first-round RT-PCR using HTBI primers, then second-round multiplex PCR was performed. TCRdb re-called the multiplex PCR reads with MiXCR, one entry per CDR3 protein. Here the sample spans 580,000 or so distinct CDR3 sequences, about two fifths being singletons. The table lists this clonotype with a count of one. Its antigen is not known. One end of the junction fails to match germline, which may point to a read error.

The sequenced material came from peripheral blood or thyroid tissue (not recorded which). The chain joins TRBV7-9 to TRBJ2-2; no firm D call. The sequence was obtained from an adult man with Graves' hyperthyroidism. In DNA form, the CDR3 reads TGTGTCAGCAGCTTGGACCTGAACACCGGGGAGCTGTTTTTT. Translation gives CVSSLDLNTGELFF. Supplemented by reference TRBV7-9 and TRBJ2-2, the full variable domain reads DTGVSQNPRHKITKRGQNVTFRCDPISEHNRLYWYRQTLGQGPEFLTYFQNEAQLEKSRLLSDRFSAERPKGSFSTLEIQRTEQGDSAMYLCVSSLDLNTGELFFGEGSRLTVL.